This TCR beta chain was profiled in a study of shared clonotypes between healthy human individuals. Across the whole study: A couple of women and three men aged 18 to 49 served as donors.

Roughly 27,000 T cell genomes, or approximately 290 ng DNA, went into replicate PCRs of unsorted PBMC. This table comes from immunoSEQ multiplex PCR, and its TCRdb copy is limited to in-frame clones, with some not included. Of about 510,000 clones listed, 79% are singletons. To note about this clone: Its antigen remains unidentified.

Findings and limits, study-wide: A small donor pool kept down the genetic and exposure-history diversity that was represented.

Germline lookup yields CDR1 SEHNR and CDR2 FQNEAQ (reference sequence). The trim removed 1 base at V and 8 bases at J, leaving 2 bases unmatched. The CDR3 spans 13 residues. Genomic DNA, for the unsorted samples, came from tens of millions of PBMCs. The chain links TRBV7-9 to TRBJ2-1; 7 bases are a match to TRBD1. The source material was PBMCs. The origin of this receptor is a woman in her forties in good health. Some clones in this sample may be carry-over from other donors' samples. CDR3: CASSLVTGYEQFF. CDR3 nucleotide sequence: TGTGCCAGCAGCTTAGTGACAGGGTATGAGCAGTTCTTC.